A selection of T cell receptor beta chains follows, all from one sample in a study of blood T cell repertoires in COVID-19. Clones were sequenced by immunoSEQ multiplex PCR, and TCRdb holds only the in-frame ones, with some missing. The sample includes about 150,000 clones, around 89% of them seen just once. Material for sequencing was peripheral blood. These receptors originate from a man aged 55 to 70 with acute or convalescent COVID-19. CDR3s include the opening cysteine and the closing phenylalanine or tryptophan. A D gene is named only where the DNA matches it firmly. Not all rows give a size; the values are once, few, many and, for expanded clones, a class.

CDR3nt,CDR3aa,abundance,v_gene,j_gene,d_gene
TGTGCCAGTAGTATGGCGTTGGGCAGGGAGGGTTCCGAGACCCAGTACTTC,CASSMALGREGSETQYF,NA,TRBV19,TRBJ2-5,TRBD2
TGCGCCAGCAGTGATAGGAAGACAGGTCCCATATATTTT,CASSDRKTGPIYF,NA,TRBV10-2,TRBJ1-3,NA
TGTGCCAGTAGTGGGGAGACAGGTGGGACTGAAGCTTTCTTT,CASSGETGGTEAFF,NA,TRBV19,TRBJ1-1,NA
TGTGCCAGCAGTTCAATACGACTAGGTGGGGTGGATGGCTACACCTTC,CASSSIRLGGVDGYTF,NA,TRBV27,TRBJ1-2,NA
TGTGCCAGTAGGGAACAGATCAATCAGCCCCAGCATTTT,CASREQINQPQHF,NA,TRBV19,TRBJ1-5,NA
TGTGCCAGCACCGGGAACACCGGGGAGCTGTTTTTT,CASTGNTGELFF,NA,TRBV5-6,TRBJ2-2,NA
TGTGCCAGCATGAGGGGGCCACTCACCGGGGAGCTGTTTTTT,CASMRGPLTGELFF,NA,TRBV6-5,TRBJ2-2,TRBD1
TGTGCCAGCAGCCGGGACAGACGCACAGATACGCAGTATTTT,CASSRDRRTDTQYF,NA,TRBV3-1/TRBV3-2,TRBJ2-3,TRBD1
TGTGCCTGGAGTGTTTATGGGGGGGAGGATATGGGCACTGAAGCTTTCTTT,CAWSVYGGEDMGTEAFF,once,TRBV30,TRBJ1-1,NA
TGTGCCACCAGTAGCTCGACAGCCTACTCCTACGAGCAGTACTTC,CATSSSTAYSYEQYF,NA,TRBV24-1,TRBJ2-7,NA
TGTGCCAGCAGCCCTGGGGAGGGATGGGGATATAATTCACCCCTCCACTTT,CASSPGEGWGYNSPLHF,few,TRBV7-9,TRBJ1-6,NA
TGTGCCAGCAGCAGACAGGGGGCATGGGATCAGCCCCAGCATTTT,CASSRQGAWDQPQHF,NA,TRBV6-5,TRBJ1-5,TRBD1
TGTGCCACCAGCAGAGATAGGAACAGGGCAGATGGCTACACCTTC,CATSRDRNRADGYTF,NA,TRBV15,TRBJ1-2,NA
TGTGCCAGGACCAGAGGGAGCACTGAAGCTTTCTTT,CARTRGSTEAFF,NA,TRBV2,TRBJ1-1,NA
TGCGCCAGCAGCTTGGTATTCGGGGGGCCGTACTACGAGCAGTACTTC,CASSLVFGGPYYEQYF,NA,TRBV5-1,TRBJ2-7,NA
TGTGCCAGCAGCTTGGATGGGACAGGGGCCATAAGGAGATATTTT,CASSLDGTGAIRRYF,NA,TRBV5-4,TRBJ1-3,TRBD1
TGTGCCACCATAGGACAGGGTCATAACTATGGCTACACCTTC,CATIGQGHNYGYTF,NA,TRBV7-9,TRBJ1-2,TRBD1
TGCGCCAGCAGCTTGGGGGCCGACGACACCGGGGAGCTGTTTTTT,CASSLGADDTGELFF,NA,TRBV5-1,TRBJ2-2,NA
TGTGCCAGCAGCGTAGGAACTTTAGGCAGCGGGGTGGGGGCTTTCTTT,CASSVGTLGSGVGAFF,NA,TRBV9,TRBJ1-1,NA
TGTGCCAGTTCCTCGCGGGTTCGGAGGGATCAGCCCCAGCATTTT,CASSSRVRRDQPQHF,NA,TRBV19,TRBJ1-5,NA
TGTGCCACCAGTGATTCGGACGGGGGAGCGGACATTCAGTACTTC,CATSDSDGGADIQYF,NA,TRBV24-1,TRBJ2-4,NA
TGTGCCAGCAGCCCCGACAGGCCCAGCAATCAGCCCCAGCATTTT,CASSPDRPSNQPQHF,NA,TRBV4-2,TRBJ1-5,NA
TGTGCCAGCAGTTTAGGCAGGCAAGAGACCCAGTACTTC,CASSLGRQETQYF,NA,TRBV27,TRBJ2-5,NA
TGTGCCATCAGTGAGCAGGGGAAGGGTCAGCCCCAGCATTTT,CAISEQGKGQPQHF,NA,TRBV10-3,TRBJ1-5,NA
TGTGCCAGCAGTTACTCCGGGACAGGGTCCTACAATGAGCAGTTCTTC,CASSYSGTGSYNEQFF,NA,TRBV6-2/TRBV6-3,TRBJ2-1,TRBD1
TGTGCCAGCAGCCACGCGACAGCCGAGAATTCACCCCTCCACTTT,CASSHATAENSPLHF,once,TRBV4-2,TRBJ1-6,NA